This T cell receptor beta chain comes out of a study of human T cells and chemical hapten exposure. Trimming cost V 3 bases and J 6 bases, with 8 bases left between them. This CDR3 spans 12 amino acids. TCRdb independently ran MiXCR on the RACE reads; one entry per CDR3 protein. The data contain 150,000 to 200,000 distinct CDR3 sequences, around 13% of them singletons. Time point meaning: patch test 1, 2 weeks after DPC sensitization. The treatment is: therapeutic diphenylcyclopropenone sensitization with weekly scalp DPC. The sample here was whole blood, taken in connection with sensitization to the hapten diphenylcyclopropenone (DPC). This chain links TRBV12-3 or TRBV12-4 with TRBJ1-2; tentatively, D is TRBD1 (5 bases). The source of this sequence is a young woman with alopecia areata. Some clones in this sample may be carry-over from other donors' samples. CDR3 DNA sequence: TGTGCCAGCAGTTTTTCAGGGAATGGCTACACCTTC. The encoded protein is CASSFSGNGYTF.